The entry that follows covers one T cell receptor beta chain sequence. The antigen is undetermined. Additional DNA sequences in this sample encode the identical CDR3. The data are from a study of T cell responses to AZD1222 COVID-19 vaccine. This CDR3 comprises 12 residues. V was trimmed by 3 bases and J by 1 base, leaving 1 base between them. TCRdb keeps only in-frame clones here, not all; method: immunoSEQ multiplex PCR. The sample holds some 130,000 clones, about 80% seen once. Findings and caveats of the study: All repertoire sampling was performed exclusively after the peak T cell response.

This TCR derives from an adult in good health. This specimen consisted of peripheral blood, obtained on day 0 of AZD1222 vaccination. This rearrangement joins TRBV12-3 or TRBV12-4 to TRBJ1-3; D remains unclear. The CDR3 spells CASSFSGNTIYF. In DNA form, the CDR3 reads TGTGCCAGCAGTTTTTCTGGAAACACCATATATTTT.